This T cell receptor beta chain was sequenced during a study of T-cell memory formation after mild COVID-19. Looking at the study overall: There were largely donor-specific TCR clusters.

The germline CDR1 and CDR2 sequences are SGDLS and YYNGEE. The CDR3 length is 18 residues. Trimming shortened V by 0 bases and J by 5 bases, and 23 bases separated the two germline ends. TCRdb used MiXCR to reprocess the 5' RACE reads, holding one entry per CDR3 protein. The table shows some 350,000 distinct CDR3 sequences, with about 15% occurring only once. The rearrangement uses TRBV9 and TRBJ1-1, with a tentative D call TRBD1 (6 bases). The clonotype was recovered from a man younger than 30 who had mild COVID-19 (a few samples of this study predate the infection). Cell type and time point are not known. The sample comprised PBMCs or a T cell subset sorted from them (not recorded which). CDR3 DNA sequence: TGTGCCAGCAGCGTAGGGGTGCGTGGGGGCGAGGGAACGACTGAAGCTTTCTTT. Its protein product is CASSVGVRGGEGTTEAFF. Drawing the rest from reference TRBV9 and TRBJ1-1, the complete variable domain is DSGVTQTPKHLITATGQRVTLRCSPRSGDLSVYWYQQSLDQGLQFLIQYYNGEERAKGNILERFSAQQFPDLHSELNLSSLELGDSALYFCASSVGVRGGEGTTEAFFGQGTRLTVV.